What follows are 25 T cell receptor beta chains derived from one specimen sequenced in a study of T-cell reconstitution after alpha-beta-depleted transplantation in children. Researchers prepared the TCRbeta library using unique molecular identifiers, the study reports. Each CDR3 protein gets one entry after TCRdb re-called the PCR reads with MiXCR. The profile shows 170,000 or so distinct CDR3 sequences, around 7% of them singletons. Material: PBMCs from the stem cell graft donor, obtained from the stem cell graft. The receptors were sampled from a human donor who donated a stem cell graft to a child with Wiskott-Aldrich syndrome.

This clonotype was counted at least ten times. The CDR3 DNA reads TGTGCCAGTACCCCCACAGGGAAAAGACCCTACGAGCAGTACTTC. It codes for CASTPTGKRPYEQYF. The V call is TRBV19, the J call TRBJ2-7; TRBD1 is a possible D gene (6 bases). Germline CDR1 is LNHDA and CDR2 is SQIVND (reference sequence). Trimming removed 7 bases at V and 2 bases at J, with 18 bases between. This CDR3 spans 15 amino acids. Full variable domain (remainder filled in from reference TRBV19 and TRBJ2-7): DGGITQSPKYLFRKEGQNVTLSCEQNLNHDAMYWYRQDPGQGLRLIYYSQIVNDFQKGDIAEGYSVSREKKESFPLTVTSAQKNPTAFYLCASTPTGKRPYEQYFGPGTRLTVT.

This clonotype came up many times. The chain joins TRBV20-1 to TRBJ2-2; D is possibly TRBD1 (7 bases). This CDR3 is built from 16 residues. Germline CDR1 is DFQATT and CDR2 is SNEGSKA (reference sequence). Trimming shortened V by 6 bases and J by 3 bases, and 20 bases separated the two germline ends. The CDR3 nucleotides read TGCAGTGCGCGGAGGCGAGACAGGGACTACACCGGGGAGCTGTTTTTT. Amino acids: CSARRRDRDYTGELFF.

This clonotype came up a few times. V and J are TRBV11-2 and TRBJ1-1; D unclear. CDR3 length: 13 amino acids. Germline V CDR1 and CDR2: SGHAT, FQNNGV. V was pared by 2 bases and J by 4 bases, with 8 bases between. CDR3 DNA sequence: TGTGCCAGCAGCTTACGCCTGGGCACTGAAGCTTTCTTT. Translated: CASSLRLGTEAFF.

V is TRBV27 and J is TRBJ2-1; TRBD2 aligns across 9 bases. With V trimmed by 5 bases and J by 0 bases, 8 bases remained unmatched. The length of the CDR3 is 17 residues. Germline V lookup: CDR1 MNHEY, CDR2 SMNVEV (reference sequence). DNA of the CDR3: TGTGCCAGCAGTAGATGGGGTAGCGGGAGCTCCTACAATGAGCAGTTCTTC. Residues: CASSRWGSGSSYNEQFF.

This clonotype was counted between two and nine times. V gene TRBV11-2 combines with J gene TRBJ2-1, with TRBD2 matching 11 bases. The length of the CDR3 is 15 residues. Germline V gene lookup returns CDR1 SGHAT and CDR2 FQNNGV. The junction had 13 bases not matched to a gene; V was cut back by 11 bases and J by 7 bases. CDR3 sequence: CAGVSLAGEGNEQFF. CDR3 nucleotide sequence: TGTGCCGGGGTCTCACTAGCGGGAGAAGGAAATGAGCAGTTCTTC. The full variable domain, in which reference TRBV11-2 and TRBJ2-1 provide the parts outside the CDR3, is EAGVAQSPRYKIIEKRQSVAFWCNPISGHATLYWYQQILGQGPKLLIQFQNNGVVDDSQLPKDRFSAERLKGVDSTLKIQPAKLEDSAVYLCAGVSLAGEGNEQFFGPGTRLTVL.

In its sample, this clonotype was seen a few times. CDR3 region: CASSPPLRLRENQETQYF. For the CDR3, the DNA is TGTGCCAGCTCACCACCGCTCCGGTTGAGGGAAAACCAAGAGACCCAGTACTTC. The chain employs TRBV18 and TRBJ2-5; weak D call: TRBD2 (5 bases). This CDR3 is 18 amino acids long. Deletions cut 0 bases from V and 0 bases from J, with 17 bases between. Germline V gene lookup returns CDR1 KGHSH and CDR2 LQKENI.

In its sample, this clonotype was seen many times. V is TRBV5-1 and J is TRBJ1-2, with D unresolved. V was shortened by 2 bases and J by 2 bases, with 7 bases between the two germline ends. The CDR3 spans 13 residues. Looked up from germline, CDR1 is SGHRS and CDR2 is YFSETQ. CDR3 DNA sequence: TGCGCCAGCAGCTTTCGAGGAAACTATGGCTACACCTTC. Its protein is CASSFRGNYGYTF. The variable domain in full, with the rest retrieved from reference TRBV5-1 and TRBJ1-2, is KAGVTQTPRYLIKTRGQQVTLSCSPISGHRSVSWYQQTPGQGLQFLFEYFSETQRNKGNFPGRFSGRQFSNSRSEMNVSTLELGDSALYLCASSFRGNYGYTFGSGTRLTVV.

At least ten counts were recorded for this clonotype. The V and J genes are TRBV6-1 and TRBJ2-3, with D uncertain. CDR1 MNHNS and CDR2 SASEGT come from the germline V gene. The CDR3 length is 12 residues. V dropped 1 base and J dropped 9 bases, with 8 bases sitting between them. Here the CDR3 DNA reads TGTGCCAGCAGTGAAGAGCTCCACACGCAGTATTTT. It yields the protein CASSEELHTQYF.

The table lists this clonotype with many counts. The genes are TRBV6-5 and TRBJ1-5, with D perhaps matching TRBD1 (5 bases). Germline values: CDR1 MNHEY, CDR2 SVGAGI. The CDR3 has 16 residues. The germline V and J ends were trimmed by 0 bases and 1 base, with 10 bases remaining between them. CDR3 coding DNA: TGTGCCAGCAGTTACTCGGGGGGAGGGAGCAATCAGCCCCAGCATTTT. Amino acid sequence: CASSYSGGGSNQPQHF.

This clonotype was seen a few times. This rearrangement joins TRBV5-1 to TRBJ2-7; tentatively, D is TRBD1 or TRBD2 (5 bases each). The CDR3 contains 14 residues. V was clipped by 4 bases and J by 3 bases, with 14 bases between them. Germline CDR1 is SGHRS and CDR2 is YFSETQ. CDR3 bases: TGCGCCAGCAGCCCTGCCGGGACCCACTACGAGCAGTACTTC. Protein: CASSPAGTHYEQYF.

This clonotype was found many times. The chain recombines TRBV12-3 or TRBV12-4 with TRBJ2-5; 7 nucleotides agree with TRBD1. Trimming took 6 bases from V and 3 from J; bases not matched to a gene: 4. The CDR3 runs to 13 residues. The chain's CDR3 is CASSRGQEETQYF. The CDR3 DNA reads as TGTGCCAGCAGCCGCGGACAGGAAGAGACCCAGTACTTC.

This clonotype was seen at least ten times. The chain combines TRBV11-2 with TRBJ2-1; weak D call: TRBD1 (5 bases). Trimming left V 1 base short and J 6 bases short, with 13 bases between. There are 15 residues in the CDR3. In germline, CDR1 is SGHAT, CDR2 FQNNGV. CDR3 in DNA: TGTGCCAGCAGCTTAGCGGACATCGGCCCCAATGAGCAGTTCTTC. Residues: CASSLADIGPNEQFF. Looking up the rest from reference TRBV11-2 and TRBJ2-1 gives the full variable domain: EAGVAQSPRYKIIEKRQSVAFWCNPISGHATLYWYQQILGQGPKLLIQFQNNGVVDDSQLPKDRFSAERLKGVDSTLKIQPAKLEDSAVYLCASSLADIGPNEQFFGPGTRLTVL.

This clonotype occurred many times. V is TRBV12-3 or TRBV12-4 and J is TRBJ2-3; TRBD2 might be the D (6 bases). Trimming removed 0 bases at V and 6 bases at J, with 7 bases between. The CDR3 is 13 amino acids. The CDR3 here is CASSLAEGDTQYF. CDR3 bases: TGTGCCAGCAGTTTAGCGGAGGGCGATACGCAGTATTTT.

This clonotype was counted ten times or more. CDR3 residues: CASSFERGSTDTQYF. DNA of the CDR3: TGCGCCAGCAGCTTCGAGCGGGGGAGCACAGATACGCAGTATTTT. This chain uses TRBV5-1 with TRBJ2-3; 8 nucleotides match TRBD2. Looked up from germline, CDR1 is SGHRS and CDR2 is YFSETQ. The junction had 2 bases not matched to a gene; V was cut back by 2 bases and J by 0 bases. The CDR3 length is 15 residues.

There are many counts of this clonotype. The chain joins TRBV5-1 to TRBJ2-5, with D unresolved. The CDR3 length is 11 residues. Per germline, CDR1 SGHRS and CDR2 YFSETQ. V was shortened by 4 bases and J by 4 bases, with 5 bases between the two germline ends. CDR3 protein: CASSTGETQYF. The CDR3 DNA sequence: TGCGCCAGCAGCACCGGAGAGACCCAGTACTTC.

Many counts were recorded for this clonotype. J is TRBJ2-1 and V is TRBV6-1; 9 bases agree with TRBD2. CDR1 MNHNS and CDR2 SASEGT come from the germline V gene. V gave up 5 bases and J gave up 3 bases; unmatched junction bases: 5. This CDR3 contains 15 residues. The DNA of the CDR3 is TGTGCCAGCAGTCCAGCGGGAGGCCTCTACAATGAGCAGTTCTTC. Amino acid sequence: CASSPAGGLYNEQFF.

This clonotype was counted ten times or more. This rearrangement joins TRBV6-4 to TRBJ1-1; D remains unclear. Trimming shortened V by 4 bases and J by 2 bases, and 8 bases separated the two germline ends. The CDR3 runs 13 residues. Germline CDR1 and CDR2: MRHNA and SNTAGT. The CDR3 sequence: CASSVTVNTEAFF. The DNA of the CDR3 is TGTGCCAGCAGTGTCACAGTCAACACTGAAGCTTTCTTT.

At least ten counts were recorded for this clonotype. This chain links TRBV5-1 with TRBJ2-7, with 10 bases aligning to TRBD1. The CDR3 extends over 15 amino acids. Looked up from germline, CDR1 is SGHRS and CDR2 is YFSETQ. V gave up 0 bases and J gave up 3 bases; unmatched junction bases: 3. The CDR3 here is CASSLGGQGNYEQYF. CDR3 DNA: TGCGCCAGCAGCTTGGGGGGACAGGGGAACTACGAGCAGTACTTC.

Many counts were recorded for this clonotype. The rearrangement joins TRBV20-1 to TRBJ1-5; D uncertain. Trimming removed 2 bases at V and 3 bases at J, with 14 bases between. The CDR3 covers 15 residues. The germline gives CDR1 DFQATT, CDR2 SNEGSKA (reference sequence). The chain's CDR3 is CSARNRQLLNQPQHF. The CDR3 DNA reads as TGCAGTGCTAGAAATCGTCAGCTACTCAATCAGCCCCAGCATTTT.

This clonotype was counted many times. The chain carries TRBV6-5 and TRBJ2-5; weak D call: TRBD2 (5 bases). Germline CDR1 is MNHEY and CDR2 is SVGAGI. The V and J ends lost 4 bases and 5 bases respectively, with 14 bases between them. This CDR3 spans 14 amino acids. CDR3 loop: CASSFRNDYETQYF. DNA of the CDR3: TGTGCCAGCAGTTTTCGAAACGACTATGAGACCCAGTACTTC.

This clonotype has ten or more counts. The chain couples TRBV6-5 to TRBJ2-5; D might be TRBD2 (5 bases). The V gene lost 2 bases and the J gene lost 1 base, with 14 bases spanning the gap. Germline CDR1 and CDR2: MNHEY and SVGAGI. This CDR3 has 16 amino acids. CDR3 sequence: CASSYRGLGGQETQYF. The CDR3 DNA is TGTGCCAGCAGTTACCGGGGATTGGGCGGCCAAGAGACCCAGTACTTC.

Many counts were recorded for this clonotype. This rearrangement joins TRBV4-2 to TRBJ2-1; 13 bases match TRBD2. V was clipped by 3 bases and J by 8 bases; unmatched bases: 10. CDR1 and CDR2 (germline): LGHNA, YNFKEQ. The CDR3 length is 17 residues. The CDR3 here is CASSHPGLAGSGDEQFF. The CDR3 bases are TGTGCCAGCAGCCACCCGGGACTAGCGGGATCAGGGGATGAGCAGTTCTTC.

This clonotype has ten or more counts. V and J are TRBV30 and TRBJ2-1; a weak D match, TRBD1 (7 bases). The CDR3 spans 13 residues. Germline CDR1 GTSNPN, CDR2 SVGIG (reference sequence). V lost 0 bases and J lost 10, with 13 bases in between. The CDR3 sequence is CAWSVGGGREQFF. In nucleotides, the CDR3 is TGTGCCTGGAGTGTAGGAGGGGGCCGCGAGCAGTTCTTC. Variable domain in full (rest from reference TRBV30 and TRBJ2-1): SQTIHQWPATLVQPVGSPLSLECTVEGTSNPNLYWYRQAAGRGLQLLFYSVGIGQISSEVPQNLSASRPQDRQFILSSKKLLLSDSGFYLCAWSVGGGREQFFGPGTRLTVL.

The sample holds many counts of this clonotype. This chain uses TRBV10-3 with TRBJ2-5, with 13 bases lining up with TRBD2. V shed 0 bases, J shed 5 bases, and the junction held 9 bases outside the gene matches. This CDR3 has 18 amino acids. Germline CDR1 and CDR2: ENHRY and SYGVKD. For the CDR3, the DNA is TGTGCCATCAGTGAGTCGGGACTAGCGGGGACTGGAGACGAGACCCAGTACTTC. Translating gives CAISESGLAGTGDETQYF.

There are many counts of this clonotype. The chain carries TRBV7-2 and TRBJ2-3; TRBD2 matches 7 bases. There are 16 residues in the CDR3. From germline, CDR1 is SGHTA and CDR2 FQGNSA. Germline trimming cut 4 bases from V and 0 bases from J; bases unmatched to any gene: 7. The CDR3 loop reads CASSSPSAGSTDTQYF. In nucleotides, the CDR3 is TGTGCCAGCAGCTCCCCTTCAGCGGGAAGCACAGATACGCAGTATTTT.